The source of this TCR beta chain is a study of human T cells and chemical hapten exposure. Time point indicated: pre-sensitization, week 0. Treatment noted: therapeutic diphenylcyclopropenone sensitization with weekly scalp DPC. Comment on this clonotype: Sequence at one end of the junction differs from germline and may be a read error.

TCRdb passed the RACE reads through MiXCR, listing each CDR3 protein once. This sample has around 100,000 distinct CDR3 sequences, with 11% found just once. The sequences come from whole blood, collected in connection with sensitization to the hapten diphenylcyclopropenone (DPC). This TCR was sampled from a woman aged 60-75 years with alopecia areata. Some clones in this sample may be carry-over from other donors' samples.

CDR3 amino acids: CVSILTGGSTEAFF. The DNA of the CDR3 is TGTGTCAGCATTCTTACAGGGGGTTCGACTGAAGCTTTCTTT. The J gene is TRBJ1-1, the V gene TRBV12-3 or TRBV12-4; 8 bases fit TRBD1. The length of the CDR3 is 14 residues.